The T cell receptor beta chain described here comes from a study of cytomegalovirus exposure and HLA in healthy donors. Study outcomes and limitations: V- and J-gene trimming of TCR beta was linked (in a later analysis) to a missense DCLRE1C variant. Presence/absence analysis assumed near-uniform sequencing depth across donors. DRB1 showed the most TCR associations and HLA-C the fewest in a later analysis, as rates varied by HLA locus.

As to this clone: Its antigen is as yet unknown.

The V gene's germline CDR1 is SEHNR and CDR2 FQNEAQ (reference sequence). Trimming removed 3 bases from V and 5 bases from J; junction bases left unmatched: 8. The CDR3 spans 16 residues. With 60 Vbeta and 13 Jbeta primers, the PCR was carried out. Produced via immunoSEQ multiplex PCR; TCRdb's table is partial and in-frame only. This table holds just over 95,000 clones, around four fifths found once. This receptor was obtained from a middle-aged woman in good health and CMV-seronegative. The sample was PBMCs. This chain connects TRBV7-9 to TRBJ1-5; 9 bases line up with TRBD1. CDR3 DNA: TGTGCCAGCAGCTTGGGGACAGGGAGATTGGATCAGCCCCAGCATTTT. It specifies CASSLGTGRLDQPQHF.